Shown below are 11 T cell receptor beta chains from a single sample sequenced in a study of T cells in Graves' hyperthyroidism and ophthalmopathy. Template material for amplifying TCR beta CDR3 regions consisted of RNA transcripts. The HTBI primer set drove a first-round RT-PCR of the TCR CDR3. TCRdb analysed the multiplex PCR reads with MiXCR anew, one entry per CDR3 protein. The sample lists 300,000 to 400,000 distinct CDR3 sequences, around 13% occurring once. The source material was blood. The source of these receptors is a woman aged 25 to 39 with Graves' ophthalmopathy.

J is TRBJ2-2 and V is TRBV2, with D perhaps matching TRBD1 (5 bases). V was trimmed by 4 bases and J by 11 bases, leaving 8 bases between them. Germline V gene data show CDR1 as SNHLY and CDR2 as FYNNEI. CDR3 length: 11 amino acids. CDR3 region: CASSGQNELFF. The CDR3 DNA is TGTGCCAGCAGTGGACAGAACGAGCTGTTTTTT.

The gene calls are TRBV7-6 and TRBJ1-6, with a tentative D call TRBD1 (6 bases). V was shortened by 7 bases and J by 9 bases, with 13 bases between the two germline ends. CDR1 and CDR2 (germline): SGHVS, FNYEAQ. This CDR3 comprises 13 residues. The CDR3 bases are TGTGCCAGCACCCGGGACAAATTTTCACCCCTCCACTTT. Its translation: CASTRDKFSPLHF.

To note about this clonotype: A much larger clone differs by one base, so this may be a read error. V is TRBV7-9 and J is TRBJ2-1; 10 bases line up with TRBD2. The CDR3 extends over 17 amino acids. Per germline, CDR1 SEHNR and CDR2 FQNEAQ (reference sequence). For the CDR3, the DNA is TGTGCCAGCAGCTTCCAAATAGCGGGGGGTCTGAGGAATGGGCAGTTCTTC. This encodes CASSFQIAGGLRNGQFF.

This clonotype was found a few times. The chain couples TRBV11-3 to TRBJ2-3; D unresolved. V was pared by 3 bases and J by 3 bases, with 10 bases between. Looked up from germline, CDR1 is SGHNT and CDR2 is YENEEA. The CDR3 spans 14 residues. CDR3 sequence (DNA): TGTGCCAGCAGCTTTAACTCCCTTACAGATACGCAGTATTTT. This codes for CASSFNSLTDTQYF.

This clonotype was seen ten or more times. In DNA form, the CDR3 reads TGTGCCAGCGCGGATGGGGGACCAAACATTCAGTACTTC. Its translation: CASADGGPNIQYF. The V call is TRBV6-2 or TRBV6-3, the J call TRBJ2-4; tentatively, D is TRBD1 or TRBD2 (5 bases each). Germline CDR1 reads MNHEY; CDR2 reads SVGEGT. The CDR3 runs to 13 residues. V dropped 8 bases and J dropped 6 bases, with 14 bases sitting between them.

This clonotype appeared many times. The V gene is TRBV6-1, the J gene TRBJ2-7; maybe TRBD2 (5 bases). Trimming cost V 1 base and J 9 bases, with 16 bases left between them. The CDR3 spans 14 residues. In germline, CDR1 is MNHNS, CDR2 SASEGT. The CDR3 loop is CASSEGGVSSAQYF. CDR3 DNA sequence: TGTGCCAGCAGTGAAGGGGGTGTGAGTAGCGCGCAGTACTTC.

The chain has TRBV19 and TRBJ1-3, with D possibly matching TRBD1 (5 bases). The ends were cut back, 4 bases at V and 4 bases at J, with 14 bases in the middle. CDR1 and CDR2 (germline): LNHDA, SQIVND (reference sequence). The CDR3 covers 15 residues. CDR3 coding DNA: TGTGCCAGTAGTAGGGGACCGGAGGCAGGAAACACCATATATTTT. This translates into CASSRGPEAGNTIYF.

This clonotype appeared many times. The junction and the germline gene differ at one end; a read error may be behind it. V gene TRBV11-2 combines with J gene TRBJ2-5; TRBD1 matches at 7 bases. Germline V gives CDR1 SGHAT, CDR2 FQNNGV. The CDR3 is 16 amino acids. CDR3 loop: CASSLEGGTVQETQYF. The CDR3 DNA is TGTGCCAGCAGCCTAGAAGGGGGCACAGTCCAAGAGACCCAGTACTTC.

This clonotype was counted at least ten times. V usage is TRBV28 and J usage is TRBJ1-2; TRBD1 aligns across 8 bases. V was clipped by 8 bases and J by 3 bases; unmatched bases: 5. The CDR3 has 13 residues. Per germline, CDR1 MDHEN and CDR2 SYDVKM. CDR3 DNA: TGTGCCAGCTTCCCGGACAGGGACTATGGCTACACCTTC. Translating it yields CASFPDRDYGYTF.

This clonotype showed up many times. The rearrangement joins TRBV18 to TRBJ1-2; tentatively, D is TRBD1 (6 bases). Trimming pared 0 bases from V and 2 bases from J, leaving 16 bases between. The CDR3 is 17 amino acids. Germline CDR1 is KGHSH and CDR2 is LQKENI. The CDR3 nucleotides read TGTGCCAGCTCACCACCGCTAACCTACGACAGGAACTATGGCTACACCTTC. Protein sequence: CASSPPLTYDRNYGYTF.

The sample holds many counts of this clonotype. The chain combines TRBV18 with TRBJ1-5; D call uncertain. Trimming shortened V by 5 bases and J by 6 bases, and 17 bases separated the two germline ends. The CDR3 extends over 15 amino acids. In germline, CDR1 is KGHSH, CDR2 LQKENI. This CDR3 reads CASSKYKLRFQPQHF. In nucleotides, the CDR3 is TGTGCCAGCTCAAAATACAAGTTACGCTTTCAGCCCCAGCATTTT.